The rows below give T cell receptor beta chains drawn from one sample of a study of control samples from healthy donors and cancer patients. Clones were read by immunoSEQ multiplex PCR, and TCRdb kept only the in-frame ones, dropping some. The data contain 150,000 to 200,000 clones, approximately 96% of them seen just once; the ten biggest clones take up around 8.5%. Sequencing was performed on blood. Receptors were obtained from a woman in her thirties or forties in good health. CDR3s include the opening cysteine and the closing phenylalanine or tryptophan. Each record gives: D gene, V gene, clone size, J gene, CDR3 length, CDR3 DNA, CDR3 protein. D genes are given only for firm matches. Size values are once, few and many counts, or a class for expanded clones, and some rows have none.

NA	TRBV19	NA	TRBJ1-1	15	TGTGCCAGCCACCCCCCAGGGCACTCGAACACTGAAGCTTTCTTT	CASHPPGHSNTEAFF
NA	TRBV29-1	NA	TRBJ2-2	13	TGCAGCGCCCACGACACGAACACCGGGGAGCTGTTTTTT	CSAHDTNTGELFF
NA	TRBV19	NA	TRBJ2-7	16	TGTGCCAGTAGTATGGAGGGAGGGGACAGTTCCTACGAGCAGTACTTC	CASSMEGGDSSYEQYF
TRBD1	TRBV19	NA	TRBJ2-7	14	TGTGCCAGTAGGAGCACCTATTCCAGGGGGGAGCAGTACTTC	CASRSTYSRGEQYF
NA	TRBV5-5	NA	TRBJ2-3	11	TGTGCCAGCAGCCGTATAGATACGCAGTTTTTT	CASSRIDTQFF
NA	TRBV30	NA	TRBJ1-2	13	TGTGCCTGGAGTCGTGAGGGGAACTATGGCTACACCTTC	CAWSREGNYGYTF
TRBD1	TRBV6-2/TRBV6-3	NA	TRBJ1-5	18	TGTGCCAGCAGTTGGGACAGCGCGGGTGGGTATAGCAATCAGCCCCAGCATTTT	CASSWDSAGGYSNQPQHF
NA	TRBV2	NA	TRBJ2-3	12	TGTGCCAGCAGCCCGGTGGCAGATACGCAGTATTTT	CASSPVADTQYF
NA	TRBV29-1	NA	TRBJ2-7	13	TGCAGCGTTGTGGGCAGGTTGACCTACGAGCAGTACTTC	CSVVGRLTYEQYF
NA	TRBV5-4	NA	TRBJ2-1	14	TGTGCCAGCAGCTCAGACGGCTCCTACAATGAGCAGTTCTTC	CASSSDGSYNEQFF
TRBD2	TRBV10-3	NA	TRBJ2-3	17	TGTGCCATCAGTGCGACCTTATTAGCGGGTAGCACAGATACGCAGTATTTT	CAISATLLAGSTDTQYF
NA	TRBV19	NA	TRBJ1-2	13	TGTGCCAGTAGTGTCAGAGGTAACTATGGCTACACCTTC	CASSVRGNYGYTF
TRBD2	TRBV11-2	NA	TRBJ2-1	17	TGTGCCAGCAGAACACCCGGACTAGCGGGGGGGCGAAATGAGCAGTTCTTC	CASRTPGLAGGRNEQFF
TRBD1	TRBV19	NA	TRBJ2-5	13	TGTGCCAGCAGTACGGGACAGCAAGAGACCCAGTACTTC	CASSTGQQETQYF
TRBD1	TRBV30	NA	TRBJ1-6	16	TGTGCCTGGAGTGGGGAACACAGGGGCAGAGAGTCACCCCTCCACTTT	CAWSGEHRGRESPLHF
NA	TRBV18	NA	TRBJ1-3	15	TGTGCCAGCTCACCACGTGAGGGTCGGGGAAACACCATATATTTT	CASSPREGRGNTIYF
NA	TRBV6-1	NA	TRBJ1-1	13	TGTGCCAGCAGCCGGACCTGGAACACTGAAGCTTTCTTT	CASSRTWNTEAFF
TRBD1	TRBV10-1	NA	TRBJ1-5	16	TGCGCCAGCCGGGTCGGGACAGGGAGGTTTTATCAGCCCCAGCATTTT	CASRVGTGRFYQPQHF
NA	TRBV11-2	NA	TRBJ2-5	16	TGTGCCAGCAGCTTACTAAAACAGGTCAATATTGGGACCCAGTACTTC	CASSLLKQVNIGTQYF
TRBD2	TRBV29-1	NA	TRBJ2-7	12	TGCAGCGTAGTAGCGGGGGGGCGTGAGCAGTACTTC	CSVVAGGREQYF
NA	TRBV12-5	NA	TRBJ1-2	14	TGTGCTAGTGCCAAGGGGGGAGGGAAGGATGGCTACACCTTC	CASAKGGGKDGYTF
TRBD1	TRBV13	NA	TRBJ1-3	17	TGTGCCAGCAGCTCCCGGGACAGGGGATTTTTTGGAAACACCATATATTTT	CASSSRDRGFFGNTIYF
TRBD1	TRBV6-2/TRBV6-3	NA	TRBJ1-4	17	TGTGCCAGCAGTTACTCCGACAGAGACAGGGATTGGGAAAAACTGTTTTTT	CASSYSDRDRDWEKLFF
TRBD1	TRBV6-2/TRBV6-3	NA	TRBJ1-1	12	TGTGCCAGCAGTCGACAGGGCACTGAAGCTTTCTTT	CASSRQGTEAFF
NA	TRBV9	NA	TRBJ2-3	20	TGTGCCAGCAGCGCCAAATCAGGGTTCCAAGGATCAACTAGCACAGATACGCAGTATTTT	CASSAKSGFQGSTSTDTQYF
TRBD1	TRBV5-1	NA	TRBJ1-2	14	TGCGCCAGCAGCCCCGGACAGGGCCCCTATGGCTACACCTTC	CASSPGQGPYGYTF
TRBD1	TRBV6-5	once	TRBJ1-1	13	TGTGCCAGCAGTCGTAACAGGGGGACTGAAGCTTTCTTT	CASSRNRGTEAFF
NA	TRBV6-5	NA	TRBJ1-1	16	TGTGCCAGCAGTTATTTTAAGGACGGACCGAACACTGAAGCTTTCTTT	CASSYFKDGPNTEAFF
TRBD2	TRBV4-1	NA	TRBJ2-3	18	TGCGCCAGCAGCCACTATATGACTAGCGGGAGGGGAGCAGATACGCAGTATTTT	CASSHYMTSGRGADTQYF
NA	TRBV4-1	few	TRBJ2-7	15	TGCGCCAGCAGCCAGGGGCAGCTTTACTCCTACGAGCAGTACTTC	CASSQGQLYSYEQYF
NA	TRBV12-5	NA	TRBJ2-5	17	TGTGCTAGTGGTTTGGTAATAGGGACGGCGCTCCAAGAGACCCAGTACTTC	CASGLVIGTALQETQYF
TRBD2	TRBV4-3	NA	TRBJ2-1	13	TGCGCCAGCAGCCAAGATCGTAGCGGGAGTCGGTTCTTC	CASSQDRSGSRFF
NA	TRBV10-3	NA	TRBJ2-6	21	TGTGCCATCAGTGCCGGGTCGGGCCTCCGAAACGGAACTCCTGGGGCCAACGTCCTGACTTTC	CAISAGSGLRNGTPGANVLTF
NA	TRBV5-4	NA	TRBJ2-7	13	TGTGCCAGCAGCTTGGGATGGGTGCGCGAGCAGTACTTC	CASSLGWVREQYF
TRBD2	TRBV4-3	NA	TRBJ2-7	15	TGCGCCAGCAGCCAGGGGACTAGCGGGGCAAACGAGCAGTACTTC	CASSQGTSGANEQYF
NA	TRBV4-3	NA	TRBJ1-3	16	TGCGCCAGCAGCCAAGAACCCAGGGCCTCTGGAAACACCATATATTTT	CASSQEPRASGNTIYF
NA	TRBV15	NA	TRBJ1-2	13	TGTGCCACCAGCCCCCGGGGAGGGGATGGCTACACCTTC	CATSPRGGDGYTF
TRBD2	TRBV6-6	NA	TRBJ2-7	15	TGTGCCAGCACCCACCGGACTAGCGGGAGCTACGAGCAGTACTTC	CASTHRTSGSYEQYF
NA	TRBV5-4	NA	TRBJ1-2	16	TGTGCCAGCAGCTTGGGTGGGGGCTCAGAATCTTATGGCTACACCTTC	CASSLGGGSESYGYTF
NA	TRBV19	NA	TRBJ1-2	15	TGTGCCAGTAGTATAGAGGGCGGTGCTAACTATGGCTACACCTTC	CASSIEGGANYGYTF
NA	TRBV5-1	NA	TRBJ1-1	13	TGCGCCAGCAGCTTTAAAACAGGCGGGGAAGCTTTCTTT	CASSFKTGGEAFF
NA	TRBV29-1	NA	TRBJ1-2	15	TGCAGCGTTGAAATTGGGGGGAGGGGAGTCAATGGCTACACCTTC	CSVEIGGRGVNGYTF
NA	TRBV9	NA	TRBJ1-3	14	TGTGCCAGCAGCGTAGAAGGGGACGGAAACACCATATATTTT	CASSVEGDGNTIYF
NA	TRBV4-3	NA	TRBJ1-1	15	TGCGCCAGCAGCCAATCGGGCAGCGATAACACTGAAGCTTTCTTT	CASSQSGSDNTEAFF
NA	TRBV19	NA	TRBJ2-5	18	TGTGCCAGTAGTCCGCGATCCCCCACAGCGGGTCCACAAGAGACCCAGTACTTC	CASSPRSPTAGPQETQYF
NA	TRBV4-1	NA	TRBJ1-2	14	TGCGCCAGCAGCCAAGTCATGGGATTCGAGGGCTACACCTTC	CASSQVMGFEGYTF
NA	TRBV6-5	NA	TRBJ1-1	15	TGTGCCAGCAGACGGACCCAGGTCGCGAGCACTGAAGCTTTCTTT	CASRRTQVASTEAFF